Following are 18 T cell receptor beta chains from one sample sequenced in a study of identical twins. TCRdb re-called the 5' RACE reads through MiXCR, storing one row per CDR3 protein. The sample lists more than 600,000 distinct CDR3 sequences; about 20% were seen once. These data also featured in a second study, about T cells expressing NK-cell markers.

The sequencing input was PBMCs. These receptor sequences come from a woman aged 18-29 years in good health.

V gene TRBV5-5 combines with J gene TRBJ2-3; D gene ambiguous. V gave up 4 bases and J gave up 6 bases, with 12 bases separating them. The CDR3 is 13 residues long. Per germline, CDR1 SGHKS and CDR2 YYEKEE (reference sequence). The CDR3 nucleotides read TGTGCCAGCAGCATACGTGAGACGGATACGCAGTATTTT. Protein: CASSIRETDTQYF.

CDR3 protein: CSGLGSGRYEQYF. CDR3 in DNA: TGCAGTGGATTGGGTAGCGGACGCTACGAGCAGTACTTC. The rearrangement uses TRBV20-1 and TRBJ2-7; perhaps TRBD2 as D (6 bases). The CDR3 loop spans 13 amino acids. CDR1 is DFQATT, CDR2 SNEGSKA, per germline (reference sequence). Trimming removed 7 bases from V and 3 bases from J, with 16 bases in between.

The rearrangement uses TRBV10-3 and TRBJ2-5; 8 bases map to TRBD1. V lost 7 bases and J lost 2; bases outside the gene matches: 6. The CDR3 contains 14 residues. Germline CDR1 ENHRY, CDR2 SYGVKD. CDR3 residues: CAITPTGAQETQYF. In nucleotides, the CDR3 is TGTGCCATCACCCCGACAGGGGCACAAGAGACCCAGTACTTC.

This clonotype has just a few counts. This sequence joins TRBV7-9 and TRBJ1-2; possible D gene TRBD1, 6 bases. V was shortened by 4 bases and J by 6 bases, with 12 bases between the two germline ends. This CDR3 has 13 residues. The germline CDR1 and CDR2 sequences are SEHNR and FQNEAQ (reference sequence). The CDR3 reads CASSSQGRDGYTF. The CDR3 DNA reads TGTGCCAGCAGCTCACAGGGAAGGGATGGCTACACCTTC.

This rearrangement joins TRBV6-5 to TRBJ2-1; 9 bases fit TRBD1. Germline-derived CDR1 and CDR2 are MNHEY and SVGAGI. Trimming cost V 2 bases and J 8 bases; bases outside gene matches: 10. The CDR3 runs to 16 residues. CDR3 in DNA: TGTGCCAGCAGTTACGAGTGGGGACAGGGTTCGCATGAGCAGTTCTTC. Encoded protein: CASSYEWGQGSHEQFF.

This clonotype was seen only a few times. The chain carries TRBV12-3 or TRBV12-4 and TRBJ1-2; a possible D gene is TRBD1 (6 bases). CDR3 length: 14 residues. With 3 bases removed from V and 5 bases from J, the gap between germline ends came to 13 bases. Written as DNA, the CDR3 is TGTGCCAGCAGTTTTACAGGGAGAGAGTATGGCTACACCTTC. It translates to CASSFTGREYGYTF.

The V call is TRBV7-9, the J call TRBJ1-2, with 7 bases fitting TRBD1. Germline V CDR1 and CDR2: SEHNR, FQNEAQ (reference sequence). This CDR3 comprises 15 residues. Trimming at V came to 4 bases and at J to 6 bases, leaving 11 bases not matched to a gene. CDR3 loop: CASSSSTGREDGYTF. The CDR3 DNA is TGTGCCAGCAGCTCCTCGACAGGGCGAGAAGATGGCTACACCTTC.

This chain links TRBV6-1 with TRBJ1-1; 9 bases are shared with TRBD1. Germline lookup yields CDR1 MNHNS and CDR2 SASEGT. V dropped 6 bases and J dropped 4; count of bases not matched to a gene: 6. CDR3 length equals 14 residues. In DNA, the CDR3 is TGTGCCAGCAGATGGACAGGGGATGTCACTGAAGCTTTCTTT. It yields the protein CASRWTGDVTEAFF.

The chain couples TRBV12-3 or TRBV12-4 to TRBJ2-1; D not certain. V was shortened by 2 bases and J by 5 bases, with 13 bases between the two germline ends. The CDR3 runs 15 residues. This chain's CDR3 is CASSLIPAPDNEQFF. DNA for the CDR3: TGTGCCAGCAGTTTAATTCCCGCCCCGGACAATGAGCAGTTCTTC.

The rearrangement links TRBV11-2 to TRBJ2-7, with 7 bases identical to TRBD1. Unmatched junction bases numbered 6, after V lost 2 bases and J lost 2 bases. CDR3 length: 15 residues. Germline V gene sequence: CDR1 SGHAT, CDR2 FQNNGV. CDR3 protein: CASSLWDRAPYEQYF. In DNA, the CDR3 is TGTGCCAGCAGCTTATGGGACAGAGCCCCCTACGAGCAGTACTTC. Variable domain in full (rest from reference TRBV11-2 and TRBJ2-7): EAGVAQSPRYKIIEKRQSVAFWCNPISGHATLYWYQQILGQGPKLLIQFQNNGVVDDSQLPKDRFSAERLKGVDSTLKIQPAKLEDSAVYLCASSLWDRAPYEQYFGPGTRLTVT.

The genes are TRBV5-1 and TRBJ2-7; perhaps TRBD2 as D (6 bases). The CDR3 covers 12 residues. Germline V gene lookup returns CDR1 SGHRS and CDR2 YFSETQ. V was pared by 3 bases and J by 6 bases, with 10 bases between. CDR3 in DNA: TGCGCCAGCAGCTACGGGAGCCCCGAGCAGTACTTC. Its protein product is CASSYGSPEQYF.

This rearrangement joins TRBV10-3 to TRBJ2-3; 8 bases match TRBD1. This CDR3 spans 13 amino acids. Germline V lookup: CDR1 ENHRY, CDR2 SYGVKD. The junction had 3 bases not matched to a gene; V was cut back by 9 bases and J by 1 base. This CDR3 is CAIWGQGTDTQYF. DNA for the CDR3: TGTGCCATTTGGGGACAGGGCACAGATACGCAGTATTTT.

The chain carries TRBV6-1 and TRBJ2-1; 12 nucleotides match TRBD1. The CDR3 extends over 13 amino acids. The germline V gene encodes CDR1 MNHNS and CDR2 SASEGT. The junction had 4 bases not matched to a gene; V was cut back by 7 bases and J by 9 bases. The CDR3 nucleotides read TGTGCCAGCACGGGACAGGGGGCTGGTGAGCAGTTCTTC. Translating it yields CASTGQGAGEQFF.

The chain employs TRBV11-2 and TRBJ2-7; 11 bases align to TRBD1. Germline loops: CDR1 SGHAT, CDR2 FQNNGV. V gave up 4 bases and J gave up 9 bases; unmatched junction bases: 5. The CDR3 has 13 amino acids. This CDR3 is CASSSGQGVWQYF. CDR3 coding DNA: TGTGCCAGCAGCTCGGGACAGGGGGTCTGGCAGTACTTC.

This chain links TRBV20-1 with TRBJ2-3; tentative D call: TRBD2 (5 bases). CDR1 is DFQATT and CDR2 is SNEGSKA in the germline V gene (reference sequence). V was trimmed by 0 bases and J by 0 bases, leaving 10 bases between them. This CDR3 is 15 amino acids long. The CDR3 DNA sequence: TGCAGTGCTAGAGATCCCCGGGGAAGCACAGATACGCAGTATTTT. This encodes CSARDPRGSTDTQYF.

This clonotype has just a few counts. The J gene is TRBJ2-1, the V gene TRBV10-3; TRBD2 aligns across 8 bases. V was clipped by 5 bases and J by 0 bases; unmatched bases: 12. This CDR3 spans 18 amino acids. Germline V lookup: CDR1 ENHRY, CDR2 SYGVKD. The CDR3 spells CAISLYLAGQSSYNEQFF. The CDR3 DNA follows: TGTGCCATCAGTCTCTATCTAGCGGGCCAGAGCTCCTACAATGAGCAGTTCTTC.

This clonotype was observed a few times. The rearrangement links TRBV12-3 or TRBV12-4 to TRBJ2-5; 8 bases are shared with TRBD2. The ends lost 4 bases at V and 1 base at J; junction bases unmatched: 11. The CDR3 runs 17 residues. The CDR3 spells CASSSGTRGGGQETQYF. The CDR3 DNA is TGTGCCAGCAGTTCCGGGACTAGGGGCGGGGGCCAAGAGACCCAGTACTTC.

The chain couples TRBV6-2 or TRBV6-3 to TRBJ2-1; a weak D match, TRBD2 (6 bases). The CDR3 has 13 amino acids. Germline assignment: CDR1 MNHEY and CDR2 SVGEGT. V lost 6 bases to trimming and J lost 9 bases, with 15 bases between them. CDR3: CASSRLGGIEQFF. The CDR3 DNA sequence: TGTGCCAGCAGCCGACTGGGGGGAATTGAGCAGTTCTTC.